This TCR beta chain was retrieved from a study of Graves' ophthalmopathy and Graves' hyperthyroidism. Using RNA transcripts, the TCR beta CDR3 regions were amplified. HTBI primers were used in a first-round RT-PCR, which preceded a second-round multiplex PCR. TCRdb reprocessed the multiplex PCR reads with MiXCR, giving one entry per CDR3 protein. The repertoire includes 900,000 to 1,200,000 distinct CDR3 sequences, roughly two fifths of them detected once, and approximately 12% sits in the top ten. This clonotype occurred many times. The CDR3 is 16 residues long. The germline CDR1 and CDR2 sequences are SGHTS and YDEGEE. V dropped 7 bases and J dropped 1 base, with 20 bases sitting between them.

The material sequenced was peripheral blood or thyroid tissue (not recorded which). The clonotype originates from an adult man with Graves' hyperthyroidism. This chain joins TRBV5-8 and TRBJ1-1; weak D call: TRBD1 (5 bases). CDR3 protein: CASPAAFVGGNTEAFF. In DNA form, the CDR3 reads TGTGCCAGCCCCGCCGCGTTCGTGGGGGGGAACACTGAAGCTTTCTTT.